This T cell receptor beta chain stems from a study of T-cell memory formation after mild COVID-19. In the study overall: TCR clusters were mostly confined to one donor each. Study-wide findings and caveats: Balance between CD4 and CD8 was seen in clones contracting day 15 to 85, and a CD4+ lean was seen in later expanders. Contracting CD4+ clones sat mainly in CM and EM; CD8+ in EMRA. Prior to infection, memory already included some responding clones, suggesting cross-reactive memory joined.

TCRdb used MiXCR to reprocess the 5' RACE reads, holding one entry per CDR3 protein. The sample consists of a few hundred thousand distinct CDR3 sequences, approximately 8.4% of them appearing once. This clonotype was recorded at least ten times. Its antigen is currently unknown. This TCR derives from a man younger than 30 who had mild COVID-19 (a few samples of this study predate the infection). Cell type and time point are not known. The sequenced sample consisted of PBMCs or a T cell subset sorted from them (not recorded which).

The CDR3 sequence: CASSPEGRGETQYF. In DNA, the CDR3 is TGCGCCAGCAGCCCAGAGGGGAGAGGAGAGACCCAGTACTTC. The rearrangement joins TRBV5-1 to TRBJ2-5; D may match TRBD1 or TRBD2 (5 bases each). This CDR3 has 14 residues. CDR1 is SGHRS, CDR2 YFSETQ, per germline. The V and J ends lost 4 bases and 4 bases respectively, with 14 bases between them. Filled out from reference TRBV5-1 and TRBJ2-5, the complete variable domain reads KAGVTQTPRYLIKTRGQQVTLSCSPISGHRSVSWYQQTPGQGLQFLFEYFSETQRNKGNFPGRFSGRQFSNSRSEMNVSTLELGDSALYLCASSPEGRGETQYFGPGTRLLVL.